This T cell receptor (beta chain) was identified in a study of T-cell reconstitution after alpha-beta-depleted transplantation in children. As regards this clonotype: One end of the junction is discordant with germline, which a read error may explain.

From germline, CDR1 is MGHDK and CDR2 SYGVNS. This CDR3 region has 15 residues. Unique molecular identifiers were incorporated during preparation of the TCRbeta library. TCRdb ran MiXCR on the PCR reads and lists one entry per CDR3 protein. The table lists a few hundred thousand distinct CDR3 sequences, about 9.3% of them singletons, with 2% to 2.5% in the top ten. The chain joins TRBV25-1 to TRBJ2-2; no definite D call. The clonotype originates from a human donor who donated a stem cell graft to a child with acute lymphoblastic leukemia. Sequenced material: PBMCs from the stem cell graft donor, taken from the stem cell graft. The DNA for the CDR3 is TGTGCCAGCAGTGAACGAGAGTTCGGCACCAGGGAGCTGTTTTTT. It yields the protein CASSEREFGTRELFF.